This passage covers 24 T cell receptor beta chains from one sample sequenced in a study of beta chain features in type 1 diabetes. Expressed TCRB transcripts were sequenced because the entire RNA isolate underwent reverse transcription. The method was immunoSEQ multiplex PCR; TCRdb's version includes in-frame clones alone and lacks a portion of them. The data contain 130,000 to 150,000 clones, about 10% of them singletons. Material: naive CD4+ T cells from blood. The receptors stem from a man aged 18 to 29 in good health.

The V and J genes are TRBV30 and TRBJ1-4; D unresolved. Germline loops: CDR1 GTSNPN, CDR2 SVGIG (reference sequence). CDR3 length: 13 residues. The V gene lost 2 bases and the J gene lost 5 bases, with 9 bases spanning the gap. The chain's CDR3 is CAWSSVSNEKLFF. Here the CDR3 DNA reads TGTGCCTGGAGTTCAGTCTCCAATGAAAAACTGTTTTTT.

The chain has TRBV7-6 and TRBJ2-2, with 8 bases fitting TRBD1. The V and J ends lost 5 bases and 5 bases, in that order; junction bases with no gene match: 7. The CDR3 sequence is 15 residues long. Germline CDR1 SGHVS, CDR2 FNYEAQ. The CDR3 bases are TGTGCCAGCAGCCCCCCAGGGGGCTTTACCGGGGAGCTGTTTTTT. Translated, it gives CASSPPGGFTGELFF.

Many counts were recorded for this clone. The chain joins TRBV28 to TRBJ1-6; 9 bases are a match to TRBD1. V lost 4 bases and J lost 9; bases outside the gene matches: 7. In germline, CDR1 is MDHEN, CDR2 SYDVKM. CDR3 length: 15 residues. In DNA form, the CDR3 reads TGTGCCAGCAGTTACCGGGACAGGGAGGGTTCACCCCTCCACTTT. Encoded protein: CASSYRDREGSPLHF.

The chain links TRBV5-4 to TRBJ2-2; the D gene is possibly TRBD2 (6 bases). Germline V lookup: CDR1 SGHNT, CDR2 YYREEE (reference sequence). V was clipped by 3 bases and J by 0 bases, with 12 bases between them. The CDR3 runs 16 residues. CDR3 residues: CASSSRAGTNTGELFF. Here the CDR3 DNA reads TGTGCCAGCAGCTCGCGGGCGGGGACGAACACCGGGGAGCTGTTTTTT. The full variable domain, with the rest looked up from reference TRBV5-4 and TRBJ2-2, is ETGVTQSPTHLIKTRGQQVTLRCSSQSGHNTVSWYQQALGQGPQFIFQYYREEENGRGNFPPRFSGLQFPNYSSELNVNALELDDSALYLCASSSRAGTNTGELFFGEGSRLTVL.

V usage is TRBV2 and J usage is TRBJ2-1; tentative D call: TRBD2 (8 bases). The CDR3 is made up of 17 amino acids. Trimming cost V 7 bases and J 1 base, with 20 bases left between them. Germline V gives CDR1 SNHLY, CDR2 FYNNEI. The CDR3 sequence is CASTAWVAGQSYNEQFF. In DNA, the CDR3 is TGTGCCAGCACGGCATGGGTAGCGGGACAGTCCTACAATGAGCAGTTCTTC.

This clone was detected only a few times. The V and J genes are TRBV9 and TRBJ2-5; 11 bases are a match to TRBD1. V dropped 3 bases and J dropped 5; count of bases not matched to a gene: 6. CDR1 and CDR2 from the germline V gene are SGDLS and YYNGEE. This CDR3 contains 15 residues. CDR3: CASSAWTGGGETQYF. The CDR3 nucleotides are TGTGCCAGCAGCGCCTGGACAGGGGGCGGGGAGACCCAGTACTTC.

This clone was seen a few times. The rearrangement links TRBV6-7 to TRBJ2-5, with D maybe TRBD1 (5 bases). TRBV6-7 is marked as an open reading frame, function uncertain. Trimming shortened V by 5 bases and J by 2 bases, and 9 bases separated the two germline ends. This CDR3 is built from 13 residues. CDR3 amino acids: CASSKTEQETQYF. DNA of the CDR3: TGTGCCAGCAGTAAGACAGAACAAGAGACCCAGTACTTC.

The chain employs TRBV6-5 and TRBJ2-3, with a possible D match to TRBD1 (5 bases). CDR1 and CDR2 from the germline V gene are MNHEY and SVGAGI. This CDR3 contains 14 residues. Trimming took 8 bases from V and 1 from J, leaving 13 bases between them. In DNA form, the CDR3 reads TGTGCCAGCGCCGCCGGCAGGGGCACAGATACGCAGTATTTT. The encoded protein is CASAAGRGTDTQYF.

This clone was recorded at least ten times. The rearrangement uses TRBV29-1 and TRBJ1-2; 12 bases match TRBD1. Trimming cost V 2 bases and J 4 bases; bases outside gene matches: 5. The germline CDR1 and CDR2 sequences are SQVTM and ANQGSEA. The CDR3 is 15 amino acids. CDR3 sequence reads: CSVESGQGAIYGYTF. CDR3 nucleotide sequence: TGCAGCGTTGAATCGGGACAGGGGGCGATCTATGGCTACACCTTC.

The J gene is TRBJ1-5, the V gene TRBV5-1, with D hard to call. Trimming shortened V by 5 bases and J by 0 bases, and 6 bases separated the two germline ends. Germline values: CDR1 SGHRS, CDR2 YFSETQ. The CDR3 runs 13 residues. DNA of the CDR3: TGCGCCAGCAGGCAGGATAGCAATCAGCCCCAGCATTTT. Amino acids: CASRQDSNQPQHF.

This clone has ten or more counts. V and J are TRBV15 and TRBJ2-5; TRBD1 matches 9 bases. V dropped 0 bases and J dropped 7; count of bases not matched to a gene: 6. The V gene's germline CDR1 is LNHNV and CDR2 YYDKDF (reference sequence). The CDR3 extends over 15 amino acids. Here the CDR3 reads CATSRDGDRDGTQYF. The CDR3 coding sequence is TGTGCCACCAGCAGAGATGGGGACAGGGACGGGACCCAGTACTTC.

V is TRBV7-2 and J is TRBJ2-7, with TRBD2 matching over 9 bases. Germline V lookup: CDR1 SGHTA, CDR2 FQGNSA. The CDR3 loop spans 15 amino acids. Trimming at V came to 5 bases and at J to 1 base, leaving 6 bases not matched to a gene. CDR3 protein: CASSPPRGGSYEQYF. The CDR3 DNA sequence: TGTGCCAGCAGCCCGCCGCGGGGGGGTTCCTACGAGCAGTACTTC.

CDR3 in amino acids: CASSPGTGGVYGYTF. The CDR3 region has the DNA TGCGCCAGCAGCCCTGGGACAGGGGGCGTCTATGGCTACACCTTC. This chain joins TRBV5-1 and TRBJ1-2, with 12 bases identical to TRBD1. V gave up 4 bases and J gave up 4 bases; unmatched junction bases: 5. The CDR3 is 15 residues long. Germline V gene sequence: CDR1 SGHRS, CDR2 YFSETQ.

This clone was counted between two and nine times. This rearrangement joins TRBV4-2 to TRBJ2-7, with D maybe TRBD1 (6 bases). The CDR3 is 12 amino acids. Germline V gene sequence: CDR1 LGHNA, CDR2 YNFKEQ. V lost 4 bases, J lost 7 bases, and 11 bases lay in between. Here the CDR3 reads CASSRTAGEQYF. The CDR3, as DNA: TGTGCCAGCAGCCGGACAGCTGGGGAGCAGTACTTC.

This clone appeared a few times. The rearrangement joins TRBV18 to TRBJ1-1, with D possibly being TRBD1 (6 bases). The CDR3 runs to 16 residues. V was trimmed by 0 bases and J by 3 bases, leaving 14 bases between them. The germline gives CDR1 KGHSH, CDR2 LQKENI. This chain's CDR3 is CASSPPTQGHHTEAFF. The CDR3, as DNA: TGTGCCAGCTCACCACCCACGCAGGGACATCACACTGAAGCTTTCTTT.

V and J are TRBV7-2 and TRBJ2-5; 13 bases fit TRBD2. The J segment lost 4 bases and the V segment lost 5 bases, leaving 13 bases of the junction unmatched. The CDR3 covers 18 residues. CDR1 SGHTA and CDR2 FQGNSA come from the germline V gene. The CDR3 region has the DNA TGTGCCAGCAGCCCCACCCCACCAACTAGCGGGGGGGTAGAGACCCAGTACTTC. It yields the protein CASSPTPPTSGGVETQYF.

V is TRBV19 and J is TRBJ1-2; D is possibly TRBD1 (5 bases). Germline CDR1 and CDR2: LNHDA and SQIVND (reference sequence). Trimming cost V 3 bases and J 2 bases, with 7 bases left between them. The length of the CDR3 is 13 residues. DNA for the CDR3: TGTGCCAGTAGTATGGGGCCCAACTATGGCTACACCTTC. Translated, it gives CASSMGPNYGYTF.

This clone was seen a handful of times. This sequence joins TRBV25-1 and TRBJ1-4; the D gene is possibly TRBD1 (5 bases). In germline, CDR1 is MGHDK, CDR2 SYGVNS. Trimming shortened V by 4 bases and J by 2 bases, and 11 bases separated the two germline ends. The length of the CDR3 is 15 residues. In DNA form, the CDR3 reads TGTGCCAGCAGTGTCTTTGGGGCGACTAATGAAAAACTGTTTTTT. This encodes CASSVFGATNEKLFF.

The CDR3 is CASSIGIDRPNEQYF. The CDR3 DNA is TGTGCCAGTAGTATCGGGATTGACAGGCCCAACGAGCAGTACTTC. This chain connects TRBV19 to TRBJ2-7, with D possibly matching TRBD1 (6 bases). V was trimmed by 3 bases and J by 5 bases, leaving 17 bases between them. CDR1 and CDR2 (germline): LNHDA, SQIVND (reference sequence). The CDR3 sequence is 15 residues long.

The J gene is TRBJ2-1, the V gene TRBV21-1; no DNA check was done on the table's D call, TRBD2. TRBV21-1 is flagged as a pseudogene. The CDR3 has 14 residues. CDR3 loop: CASSKVVAGNEQFF. CDR3 in DNA: TGTGCCAGCAGCAAAGTCGTAGCGGGCAATGAGCAGTTCTTC.

V gene TRBV28 combines with J gene TRBJ1-4; no clear D. The CDR3 is 15 residues long. Germline assignment: CDR1 MDHEN and CDR2 SYDVKM. V lost 5 bases and J 0 bases, leaving 10 bases between the germline ends. The CDR3 region is CASSTRGATNEKLFF. CDR3 in DNA: TGTGCCAGCAGTACTCGAGGCGCAACTAATGAAAAACTGTTTTTT. Using reference TRBV28 and TRBJ1-4 for the parts outside the CDR3, the full variable domain is DVKVTQSSRYLVKRTGEKVFLECVQDMDHENMFWYRQDPGLGLRLIYFSYDVKMKEKGDIPEGYSVSREKKERFSLILESASTNQTSMYLCASSTRGATNEKLFFGSGTQLSVL.

This clone was found a few times. This chain uses TRBV18 with TRBJ2-3; D unresolved. CDR1 is KGHSH, CDR2 LQKENI, per germline. V lost 3 bases and J 0 bases, leaving 4 bases between the germline ends. The CDR3 totals 13 residues. In DNA form, the CDR3 reads TGTGCCAGCTCACCCGGGAGCACAGATACGCAGTATTTT. This translates into CASSPGSTDTQYF. The full variable domain, its missing parts supplied by reference TRBV18 and TRBJ2-3, is NAGVMQNPRHLVRRRGQEARLRCSPMKGHSHVYWYRQLPEEGLKFMVYLQKENIIDESGMPKERFSAEFPKEGPSILRIQQVVRGDSAAYFCASSPGSTDTQYFGPGTRLTVL.

In this sample, this clone turned up a few times. V gene TRBV27 combines with J gene TRBJ2-1, with 8 bases lining up with TRBD1. In germline, CDR1 is MNHEY, CDR2 SMNVEV (reference sequence). The CDR3 consists of 15 residues. Germline trimming cut 5 bases from V and 7 bases from J; bases unmatched to any gene: 10. The CDR3 region is CASSTAGTGWNEQFF. DNA of the CDR3: TGTGCCAGCAGTACAGCCGGGACAGGTTGGAATGAGCAGTTCTTC.

This clone has more than one count but fewer than ten. The chain is built from TRBV6-5 and TRBJ2-7, with 7 bases lining up with TRBD1. Germline CDR1 MNHEY, CDR2 SVGAGI. The CDR3 length is 13 residues. The trim removed 4 bases at V and 4 bases at J, leaving 4 bases unmatched. The CDR3 DNA follows: TGTGCCAGCAGTTTACGACAGGGTTACGAGCAGTACTTC. Protein: CASSLRQGYEQYF.